Sequencing of this T cell receptor beta chain was carried out in a study of blood T cell repertoires in COVID-19. How the authors handled the data: Estimation of nucleated cell counts was performed using reference gene primer amplification. Sequencing was performed with immunoSEQ multiplex PCR; in TCRdb, only in-frame clones are kept and a portion is missing. V, J and clone size reflect that table, while D and trimming were determined from the DNA. The sample includes a few hundred thousand clones, around 84% of them seen just once. The CDR3 is 15 amino acids. Trimming took 4 bases from V and 4 from J; bases not matched to a gene: 9. Germline CDR1 reads SGHTA; CDR2 reads FQGNSA.

The sequenced sample consisted of peripheral blood. V is TRBV7-2 and J is TRBJ1-2; 7 bases map to TRBD1. This sequence was found in a woman under 30 with acute or convalescent COVID-19. This chain's CDR3 is CASSSGTAGTYGYTF. The DNA of the CDR3 is TGTGCCAGCAGCTCCGGGACAGCTGGCACCTATGGCTACACCTTC.